Each of the 9 T cell receptor beta chains below was sequenced from the same sample in a study of cytomegalovirus exposure and HLA in healthy donors (dated by TCRdb to about 2017). Libraries were made using the immunoSEQ multiplex PCR assay. For the multiplex PCR, a mixture combining 60 forward primers for TCR Vbeta segments and 13 reverse primers for TCR Jbeta segments was used. This immuneACCESS table, as held by TCRdb, lists in-frame sequences with V and J called but not all clones. Of the missing ones, under half trace to an unresolved V gene in checked studies; the others have no known cause. The sample table contains approximately 120,000 clones; only one count was recorded for 65% to 85% of them. Of the sample, approximately 1.2% is held by the ten largest clones. The sample was PBMCs. The receptors were gathered from a man over 45 in good health and CMV-seronegative.

The J gene is TRBJ2-7, the V gene TRBV6-1, with 14 bases identical to TRBD2. This CDR3 is built from 15 residues. Germline V lookup: CDR1 MNHNS, CDR2 SASEGT. Trimming removed 4 bases from V and 5 bases from J; junction bases left unmatched: 4. The CDR3 DNA sequence: TGTGCCAGCAGTGCCGGGACTAGCGGGAGCCACGAGCAGTACTTC. This encodes CASSAGTSGSHEQYF.

This clone was recorded a few times. The rearrangement joins TRBV11-1 to TRBJ2-1, with 11 bases matching TRBD1. The CDR3 contains 17 residues. V was pared by 5 bases and J by 2 bases, with 8 bases of the junction left unmatched. CDR1 is SGHAT and CDR2 is FQDESV in the germline V gene (reference sequence). The CDR3 sequence is CASSPGPGQGAYNEQFF. The CDR3 bases are TGTGCCAGCAGCCCGGGTCCGGGACAGGGGGCCTACAATGAGCAGTTCTTC.

This clone showed up just once. The V gene is TRBV18, the J gene TRBJ1-1, with 7 bases lining up with TRBD1. Germline CDR1 reads KGHSH; CDR2 reads LQKENI. The CDR3 has 16 residues. V gave up 3 bases and J gave up 4 bases; unmatched junction bases: 11. CDR3 nucleotide sequence: TGTGCCAGCTCACCCACCACGAGACAGGGTTTCACTGAAGCTTTCTTT. Residues: CASSPTTRQGFTEAFF. Full variable domain (remainder filled in from reference TRBV18 and TRBJ1-1): NAGVMQNPRHLVRRRGQEARLRCSPMKGHSHVYWYRQLPEEGLKFMVYLQKENIIDESGMPKERFSAEFPKEGPSILRIQQVVRGDSAAYFCASSPTTRQGFTEAFFGQGTRLTVV.

The gene calls are TRBV7-3 and TRBJ2-1; 13 nucleotides agree with TRBD2. Germline loops: CDR1 SGHTA, CDR2 FQGTGA. J was trimmed by 7 bases and V by 5 bases; bases with no gene match: 5. This CDR3 has 15 residues. DNA for the CDR3: TGTGCCAGCAGCACACTAGCGGGAGGGCCAAATGAGCAGTTCTTC. This encodes CASSTLAGGPNEQFF. Full variable domain (remainder filled in from reference TRBV7-3 and TRBJ2-1): GAGVSQTPSNKVTEKGKYVELRCDPISGHTALYWYRQSLGQGPEFLIYFQGTGAADDSGLPNDRFFAVRPEGSVSTLKIQRTERGDSAVYLCASSTLAGGPNEQFFGPGTRLTVL.

This clone was observed a handful of times. The rearrangement joins TRBV7-8 to TRBJ2-3; tentatively, D is TRBD1 (5 bases). With 1 base removed from V and 0 bases from J, the gap between germline ends came to 8 bases. This CDR3 comprises 15 residues. Looked up from germline, CDR1 is SGHVS and CDR2 is FQNEAQ. CDR3 DNA: TGTGCCAGCAGCTTAGAACAGGCTAGCACAGATACGCAGTATTTT. This codes for CASSLEQASTDTQYF.

In this sample, this clone turned up a few times. The chain has TRBV4-1 and TRBJ1-3; possibly TRBD1 for D (5 bases). The CDR3 spans 14 residues. Germline V gene data show CDR1 as MGHRA and CDR2 as YSYEKL. V lost 3 bases and J lost 5, with 11 bases in between. CDR3 sequence (DNA): TGCGCCAGCAGCCAGCCCAGGGAAAGAAACACCATATATTTT. This gives the protein CASSQPRERNTIYF.

The chain links TRBV29-1 to TRBJ1-5; D gene unclear. Germline V gives CDR1 SQVTM, CDR2 ANQGSEA. V was pared by 4 bases and J by 3 bases, with 10 bases between. The CDR3 length is 13 residues. The CDR3 spells CSVGENYNQPQHF. The CDR3 bases are TGCAGCGTTGGGGAGAATTACAATCAGCCCCAGCATTTT.

This chain uses TRBV2 with TRBJ2-1; D is unresolved. CDR1 is SNHLY and CDR2 is FYNNEI in the germline V gene. The CDR3 covers 15 residues. V was shortened by 6 bases and J by 5 bases, with 17 bases between the two germline ends. CDR3 sequence (DNA): TGTGCCAGCAGAGCCAATCTTGTTAGAGACAATGAGCAGTTCTTC. Its protein product is CASRANLVRDNEQFF.

The chain links TRBV29-1 to TRBJ2-3; no firm D call. Germline CDR1 and CDR2: SQVTM and ANQGSEA. Deletions cut 8 bases from V and 11 bases from J, with 17 bases between. This CDR3 region has 11 residues. CDR3 sequence: CSTTFEVVQYF. The DNA of the CDR3 is TGCAGCACTACATTCGAGGTTGTGCAGTATTTT.